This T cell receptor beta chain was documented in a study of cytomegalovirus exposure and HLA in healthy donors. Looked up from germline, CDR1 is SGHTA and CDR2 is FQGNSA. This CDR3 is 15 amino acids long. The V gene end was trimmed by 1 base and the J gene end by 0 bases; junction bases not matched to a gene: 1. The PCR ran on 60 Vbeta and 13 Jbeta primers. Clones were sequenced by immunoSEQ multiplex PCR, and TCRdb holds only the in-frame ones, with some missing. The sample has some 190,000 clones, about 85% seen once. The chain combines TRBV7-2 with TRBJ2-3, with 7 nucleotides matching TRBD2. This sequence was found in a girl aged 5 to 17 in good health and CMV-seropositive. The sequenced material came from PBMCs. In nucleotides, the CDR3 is TGTGCCAGCAGCTTAGACGGGGGGAGCACAGATACGCAGTATTTT. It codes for CASSLDGGSTDTQYF.